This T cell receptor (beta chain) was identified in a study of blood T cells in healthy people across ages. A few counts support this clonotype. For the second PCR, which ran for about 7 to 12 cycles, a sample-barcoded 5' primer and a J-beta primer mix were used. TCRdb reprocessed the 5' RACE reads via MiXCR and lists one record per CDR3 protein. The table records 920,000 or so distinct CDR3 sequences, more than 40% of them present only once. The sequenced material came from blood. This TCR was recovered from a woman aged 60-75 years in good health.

CDR3 bases: TGTGCCAGCAGCTTAGGGGTTGCGCTGTTTTTT. Encoded protein: CASSLGVALFF. The chain recombines TRBV7-2 with TRBJ2-2; D unresolved. The CDR3 runs 11 residues. V lost 1 base to trimming and J lost 13 bases, with 7 bases between them. The germline V gene encodes CDR1 SGHTA and CDR2 FQGNSA.